Following are 27 T cell receptor beta chains from one sample sequenced in a study of T cell changes during pregnancy in multiple sclerosis. Generated by immunoSEQ multiplex PCR, the TCRdb table keeps only in-frame clones and is missing some. The data hold under 70,000 clones, with about nine tenths observed a single time. The sequencing used peripheral blood, collected in the third trimester of pregnancy. These receptor sequences come from a female donor in good health, enrolled as a control in a pregnancy study.

CDR3 coding DNA: TGTGCCAGCAGCGTAGGAGGAGGGGCCGCCGGGGAGCTGTTTTTT. It translates to CASSVGGGAAGELFF. The J gene is TRBJ2-2, the V gene TRBV9; possibly TRBD2 for D (6 bases). This CDR3 has 15 amino acids. Per the germline V gene, CDR1 is SGDLS and CDR2 is YYNGEE. Trimming pared 0 bases from V and 6 bases from J, leaving 12 bases between.

The chain employs TRBV7-2 and TRBJ1-2; D uncertain. Per the germline V gene, CDR1 is SGHTA and CDR2 is FQGNSA. The CDR3 has 13 amino acids. Trimming left V 5 bases short and J 2 bases short, with 9 bases between. The CDR3 sequence is CASSPQRNYGYTF. As DNA, the CDR3 is TGTGCCAGCAGCCCCCAACGGAACTATGGCTACACCTTC. Full variable domain (remainder filled in from reference TRBV7-2 and TRBJ1-2): GAGVSQSPSNKVTEKGKDVELRCDPISGHTALYWYRQSLGQGLEFLIYFQGNSAPDKSGLPSDRFSAERTGGSVSTLTIQRTQQEDSAVYLCASSPQRNYGYTFGSGTRLTVV.

The chain couples TRBV10-3 to TRBJ1-2; a possible D gene is TRBD1 (6 bases). This CDR3 has 12 residues. The V gene's germline CDR1 is ENHRY and CDR2 SYGVKD. V was pared by 11 bases and J by 8 bases, with 18 bases between. The CDR3 sequence is CASTQGVKGYTF. The CDR3 region has the DNA TGTGCCTCCACACAGGGTGTTAAAGGCTACACCTTC.

This clone has more than one count but fewer than ten. The V and J genes are TRBV7-2 and TRBJ2-6; D is perhaps TRBD1 (5 bases). Trimming cost V 5 bases and J 0 bases, with 17 bases left between them. This CDR3 comprises 18 residues. CDR1 SGHTA and CDR2 FQGNSA come from the germline V gene. DNA of the CDR3: TGTGCCAGCAGCCTGGACATGGCTTACCTCTCTGGGGCCAACGTCCTGACTTTC. Translating gives CASSLDMAYLSGANVLTF.

The chain joins TRBV7-6 to TRBJ2-1; 8 bases map to TRBD1. Per the germline V gene, CDR1 is SGHVS and CDR2 is FNYEAQ. The length of the CDR3 is 18 residues. Trimming cost V 1 base and J 2 bases; bases outside gene matches: 10. This CDR3 reads CASSLVTPGGVAYNEQFF. The DNA of the CDR3 is TGTGCCAGCAGCTTAGTGACCCCAGGGGGCGTCGCCTACAATGAGCAGTTCTTC.

The J gene is TRBJ1-1, the V gene TRBV5-1; a possible D gene is TRBD1 (5 bases). The length of the CDR3 is 13 residues. The germline V gene encodes CDR1 SGHRS and CDR2 YFSETQ. V was pared by 0 bases and J by 4 bases, with 7 bases between. The chain's CDR3 is CASSLGGTTEAFF. CDR3 DNA sequence: TGCGCCAGCAGCTTGGGCGGGACCACTGAAGCTTTCTTT. The full variable domain, rest sourced from reference TRBV5-1 and TRBJ1-1, is KAGVTQTPRYLIKTRGQQVTLSCSPISGHRSVSWYQQTPGQGLQFLFEYFSETQRNKGNFPGRFSGRQFSNSRSEMNVSTLELGDSALYLCASSLGGTTEAFFGQGTRLTVV.

The CDR3: CASSQQGLGQPQHF. CDR3 sequence (DNA): TGCGCCAGCAGCCAACAGGGCCTCGGTCAGCCCCAGCATTTT. The chain carries TRBV4-1 and TRBJ1-5; D is possibly TRBD1 (5 bases). Germline V gives CDR1 MGHRA, CDR2 YSYEKL. The CDR3 is 14 residues long. V lost 2 bases to trimming and J lost 6 bases, with 11 bases between them.

V is TRBV10-3 and J is TRBJ2-5; a weak D match, TRBD1 (5 bases). The CDR3 is 13 residues long. Germline values: CDR1 ENHRY, CDR2 SYGVKD. Trimming shortened V by 3 bases and J by 5 bases, and 10 bases separated the two germline ends. DNA for the CDR3: TGTGCCATCAGTGATGGGGCCGTGGAGACCCAGTACTTC. Its protein is CAISDGAVETQYF.

V usage is TRBV7-9 and J usage is TRBJ2-5; the match to TRBD2 covers 7 bases. The germline gives CDR1 SEHNR, CDR2 FQNEAQ (reference sequence). V lost 2 bases, J lost 1 base, and 7 bases stayed unmatched. CDR3 length: 16 amino acids. CDR3 amino acids: CASSLRLADPQETQYF. Written as DNA, the CDR3 is TGTGCCAGCAGCTTAAGGCTAGCGGACCCCCAAGAGACCCAGTACTTC.

The V and J genes are TRBV30 and TRBJ2-1; 12 bases are a match to TRBD2. This CDR3 has 15 residues. Germline loops: CDR1 GTSNPN, CDR2 SVGIG (reference sequence). V was pared by 4 bases and J by 2 bases, with 3 bases of the junction left unmatched. CDR3 DNA sequence: TGTGCCTGGACGACTAGCGGGGGACCCTACAATGAGCAGTTCTTC. It codes for CAWTTSGGPYNEQFF.

This rearrangement joins TRBV2 to TRBJ1-2, with TRBD1 matching 7 bases. The CDR3 is 13 amino acids. CDR1 is SNHLY and CDR2 is FYNNEI in the germline V gene. Germline trimming cut 4 bases from V and 3 bases from J; bases unmatched to any gene: 2. The CDR3 is CASSGTGDYGYTF. In nucleotides, the CDR3 is TGTGCCAGCAGTGGGACAGGCGACTATGGCTACACCTTC.

The chain is built from TRBV7-8 and TRBJ1-1; 10 bases align to TRBD1. This CDR3 has 17 residues. Germline CDR1 is SGHVS and CDR2 is FQNEAQ. J was trimmed by 2 bases and V by 5 bases; bases with no gene match: 11. In DNA, the CDR3 is TGTGCCAGCAGCGCCGGGGACAGGGGTTGGGGAAACACTGAAGCTTTCTTT. Amino acid sequence: CASSAGDRGWGNTEAFF.

The chain uses TRBV18 and TRBJ2-3; D gene unclear. V dropped 4 bases and J dropped 0 bases, with 14 bases sitting between them. The CDR3 has 16 amino acids. Germline CDR1 and CDR2: KGHSH and LQKENI. The CDR3 protein is CASSRTSTTSTDTQYF. CDR3 nucleotides: TGTGCCAGCTCACGTACTTCAACCACTAGCACAGATACGCAGTATTTT.

The rearrangement joins TRBV9 to TRBJ1-6; unclear D gene. The germline V and J ends were trimmed by 3 bases and 6 bases, with 7 bases remaining between them. The germline V gene encodes CDR1 SGDLS and CDR2 YYNGEE. This CDR3 region has 13 residues. The CDR3 is CASSEEANSPLHF. The CDR3 nucleotides read TGTGCCAGCAGCGAGGAGGCTAATTCACCCCTCCACTTT.

This chain links TRBV5-1 with TRBJ1-4; TRBD1 matches at 9 bases. The CDR3 totals 16 residues. Germline lookup yields CDR1 SGHRS and CDR2 YFSETQ. Trimming at V came to 4 bases and at J to 5 bases, leaving 9 bases not matched to a gene. The CDR3 bases are TGCGCCAGCAGCGGGGCCGGGACAGGGAACAATGAAAAACTGTTTTTT. Protein product: CASSGAGTGNNEKLFF.

The rearrangement joins TRBV7-2 to TRBJ2-3; a weak D match, TRBD2 (7 bases). This CDR3 has 18 amino acids. V lost 2 bases and J 0 bases, leaving 18 bases between the germline ends. CDR1 is SGHTA and CDR2 is FQGNSA in the germline V gene. In DNA form, the CDR3 reads TGTGCCAGCAGCTTAAGGCCGGGGGGCCCTCTTAGCACAGATACGCAGTATTTT. This gives the protein CASSLRPGGPLSTDTQYF.

This chain uses TRBV7-2 with TRBJ2-2; 13 bases align to TRBD2. V shed 5 bases, J shed 6 bases, and the junction held 15 bases outside the gene matches. The CDR3 contains 19 residues. The germline V gene encodes CDR1 SGHTA and CDR2 FQGNSA. The CDR3 DNA reads TGTGCCAGCAGCCCTTATAAGGGACTAGCGGGGACCCCCGCCGGGGAGCTGTTTTTT. Its translation is CASSPYKGLAGTPAGELFF.

This chain uses TRBV5-1 with TRBJ1-6, with TRBD1 matching over 8 bases. Trimming removed 4 bases from V and 8 bases from J; junction bases left unmatched: 8. This CDR3 region has 15 residues. CDR1 is SGHRS, CDR2 YFSETQ, per germline. The CDR3 is CASSPGQGGDSPLHF. The CDR3 DNA sequence: TGCGCCAGCAGCCCCGGACAGGGAGGAGATTCACCCCTCCACTTT.

The chain combines TRBV9 with TRBJ2-1, with D tentatively TRBD2 (6 bases). Germline CDR1 reads SGDLS; CDR2 reads YYNGEE. The CDR3 extends over 15 amino acids. V lost 4 bases and J lost 7, with 18 bases in between. CDR3 residues: CASSPARELRNEQFF. CDR3 nucleotide sequence: TGTGCCAGCAGCCCTGCCCGGGAGCTTCGAAATGAGCAGTTCTTC.

The genes are TRBV9 and TRBJ2-3, with TRBD2 as a possible D gene (7 bases). The CDR3 loop spans 17 amino acids. In germline, CDR1 is SGDLS, CDR2 YYNGEE. V dropped 0 bases and J dropped 6 bases, with 20 bases sitting between them. The CDR3 spells CASSVAGGGPLGDTQYF. CDR3 bases: TGTGCCAGCAGCGTAGCTGGGGGGGGGCCTCTAGGGGATACGCAGTATTTT.

V usage is TRBV29-1 and J usage is TRBJ2-5; 7 nucleotides agree with TRBD2. CDR3 length: 14 residues. Germline V gives CDR1 SQVTM, CDR2 ANQGSEA. V shed 6 bases, J shed 5 bases, and the junction held 12 bases outside the gene matches. The DNA for the CDR3 is TGCAGCGTCCTCCCCGGGGGGTGGGGGGAGACCCAGTACTTC. Encoded protein: CSVLPGGWGETQYF.

In its sample, this clone is medium-sized. The chain recombines TRBV6-4 with TRBJ2-3, with TRBD2 identical over 11 bases. J was trimmed by 4 bases and V by 5 bases; bases with no gene match: 5. The CDR3 extends over 15 amino acids. Germline CDR1 reads MRHNA; CDR2 reads SNTAGT. CDR3 amino acids: CASSSTSGAADTQYF. The CDR3 DNA reads as TGTGCCAGCAGTTCGACTAGCGGGGCTGCAGATACGCAGTATTTT.

The chain uses TRBV5-1 and TRBJ2-5; 9 bases are shared with TRBD2. Germline assignment: CDR1 SGHRS and CDR2 YFSETQ. The V and J ends lost 3 bases and 2 bases, in that order; junction bases with no gene match: 11. This CDR3 spans 17 amino acids. CDR3 nucleotides: TGCGCCAGCAGCTCCGGGGGCCTGACTAGCGGACAAGAGACCCAGTACTTC. This gives the protein CASSSGGLTSGQETQYF.

The rearrangement links TRBV4-3 to TRBJ2-3, with 11 bases fitting TRBD2. The V gene's germline CDR1 is LGHNA and CDR2 YSLEER. V shed 4 bases and J 2 bases; nucleotides not matched to a gene: 11. This CDR3 contains 18 residues. CDR3 DNA sequence: TGCGCCAGCAGCCCAATAGCGGGGGGGCCCATATCCACAGATACGCAGTATTTT. Translated: CASSPIAGGPISTDTQYF.

The chain couples TRBV18 to TRBJ2-4, with D maybe TRBD2 (6 bases). V was clipped by 0 bases and J by 5 bases, with 20 bases between them. Germline-derived CDR1 and CDR2 are KGHSH and LQKENI. The CDR3 totals 18 residues. The CDR3 nucleotides read TGTGCCAGCTCACCACCTAGTCGGGGCGGGACGCGAGAAAACATTCAGTACTTC. It specifies CASSPPSRGGTRENIQYF.

Here the CDR3 DNA reads TGTGCCAGCTCCCCCCGGGACACCTCCTACAATGAGCAGTTCTTC. It specifies CASSPRDTSYNEQFF. This sequence joins TRBV18 and TRBJ2-1, with D possibly matching TRBD1 (6 bases). In germline, CDR1 is KGHSH, CDR2 LQKENI. Trimming took off 6 bases at V and 0 bases at J, with 12 bases between the two ends. CDR3 length: 15 residues. Supplemented by reference TRBV18 and TRBJ2-1, the full variable domain reads NAGVMQNPRHLVRRRGQEARLRCSPMKGHSHVYWYRQLPEEGLKFMVYLQKENIIDESGMPKERFSAEFPKEGPSILRIQQVVRGDSAAYFCASSPRDTSYNEQFFGPGTRLTVL.

This rearrangement joins TRBV6-1 to TRBJ2-7; TRBD1 aligns across 7 bases. Germline CDR1 MNHNS, CDR2 SASEGT. CDR3 size: 13 residues. Germline trimming cut 5 bases from V and 4 bases from J; bases unmatched to any gene: 5. Written as DNA, the CDR3 is TGTGCCAGCAGTACAGACAGGGCGTACGAGCAGTACTTC. Residues: CASSTDRAYEQYF.